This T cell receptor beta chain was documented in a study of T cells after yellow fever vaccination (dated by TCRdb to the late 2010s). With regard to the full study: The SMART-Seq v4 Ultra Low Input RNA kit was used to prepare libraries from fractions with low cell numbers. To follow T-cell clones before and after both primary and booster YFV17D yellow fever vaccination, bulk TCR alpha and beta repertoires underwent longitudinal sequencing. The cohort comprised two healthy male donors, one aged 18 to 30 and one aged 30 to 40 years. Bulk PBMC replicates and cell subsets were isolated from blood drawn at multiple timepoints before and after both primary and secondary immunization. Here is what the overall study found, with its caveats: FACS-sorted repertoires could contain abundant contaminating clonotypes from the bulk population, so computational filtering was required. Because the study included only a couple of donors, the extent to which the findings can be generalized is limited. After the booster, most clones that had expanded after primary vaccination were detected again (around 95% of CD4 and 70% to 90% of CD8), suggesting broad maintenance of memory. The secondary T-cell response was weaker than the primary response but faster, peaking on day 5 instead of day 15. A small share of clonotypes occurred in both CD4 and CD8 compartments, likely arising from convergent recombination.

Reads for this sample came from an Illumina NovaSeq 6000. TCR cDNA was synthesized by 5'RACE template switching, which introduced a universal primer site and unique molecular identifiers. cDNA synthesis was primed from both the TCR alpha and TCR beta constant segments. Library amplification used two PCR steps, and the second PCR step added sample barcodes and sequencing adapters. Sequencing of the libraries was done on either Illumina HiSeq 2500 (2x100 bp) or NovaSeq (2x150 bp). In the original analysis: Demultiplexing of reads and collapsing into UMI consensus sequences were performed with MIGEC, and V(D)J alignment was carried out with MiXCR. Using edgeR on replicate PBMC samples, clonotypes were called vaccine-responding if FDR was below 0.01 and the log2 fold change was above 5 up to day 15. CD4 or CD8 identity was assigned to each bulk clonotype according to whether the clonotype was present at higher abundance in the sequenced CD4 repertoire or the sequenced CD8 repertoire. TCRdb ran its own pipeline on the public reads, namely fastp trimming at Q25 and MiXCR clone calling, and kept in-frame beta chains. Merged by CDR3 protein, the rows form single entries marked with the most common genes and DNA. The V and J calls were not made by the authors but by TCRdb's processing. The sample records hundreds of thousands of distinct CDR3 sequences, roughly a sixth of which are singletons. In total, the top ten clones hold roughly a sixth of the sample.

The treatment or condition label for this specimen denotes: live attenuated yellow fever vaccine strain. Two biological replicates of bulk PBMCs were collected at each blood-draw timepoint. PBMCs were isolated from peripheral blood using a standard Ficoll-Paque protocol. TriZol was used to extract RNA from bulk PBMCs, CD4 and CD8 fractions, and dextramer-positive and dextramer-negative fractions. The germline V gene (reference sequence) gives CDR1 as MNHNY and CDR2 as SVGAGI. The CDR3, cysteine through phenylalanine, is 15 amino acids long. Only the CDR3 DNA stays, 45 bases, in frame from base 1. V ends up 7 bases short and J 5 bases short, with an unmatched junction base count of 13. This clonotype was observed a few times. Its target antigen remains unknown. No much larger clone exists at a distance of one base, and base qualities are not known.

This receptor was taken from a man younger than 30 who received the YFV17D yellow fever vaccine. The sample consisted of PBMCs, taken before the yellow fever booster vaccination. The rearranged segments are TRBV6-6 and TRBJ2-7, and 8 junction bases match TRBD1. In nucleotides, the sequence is TGTGCCAGCAAAAGCCCCGAGACAGGGGTTCACGAGCAGTACTTC. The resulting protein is CASKSPETGVHEQYF.